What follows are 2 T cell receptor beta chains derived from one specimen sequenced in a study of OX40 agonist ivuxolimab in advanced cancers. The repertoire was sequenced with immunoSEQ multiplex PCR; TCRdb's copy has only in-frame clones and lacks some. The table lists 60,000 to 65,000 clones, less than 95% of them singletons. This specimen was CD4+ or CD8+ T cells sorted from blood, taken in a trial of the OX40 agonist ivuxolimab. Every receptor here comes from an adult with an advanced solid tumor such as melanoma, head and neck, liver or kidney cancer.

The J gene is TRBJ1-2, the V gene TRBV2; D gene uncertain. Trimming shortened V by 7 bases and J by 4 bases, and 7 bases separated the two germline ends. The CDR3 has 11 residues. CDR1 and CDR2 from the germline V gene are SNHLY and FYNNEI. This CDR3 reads CASNPSYGYTF. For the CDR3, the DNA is TGTGCCAGCAACCCGAGCTATGGCTACACCTTC.

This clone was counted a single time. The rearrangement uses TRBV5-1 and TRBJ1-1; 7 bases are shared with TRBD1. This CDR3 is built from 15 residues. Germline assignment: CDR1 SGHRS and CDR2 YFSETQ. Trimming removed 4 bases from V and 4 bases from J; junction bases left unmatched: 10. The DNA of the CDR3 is TGCGCCAGCAGCCCCTCCACAGGGGTCGGCACTGAAGCTTTCTTT. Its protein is CASSPSTGVGTEAFF.